The 29 T cell receptor beta chains below were found in one sample sequenced in a study of blood T cell repertoires in COVID-19. Clones were read by immunoSEQ multiplex PCR, and TCRdb kept only the in-frame ones, dropping some. The profile covers approximately 350,000 clones, with roughly nine tenths appearing a single time and 3% taken by the ten largest. The sequencing sample was made of peripheral blood. These TCRs come from a woman aged 30 to 39 with COVID-19, enrolled during active disease.

The chain employs TRBV3-1 (or the pseudogene TRBV3-2) and TRBJ2-1; 11 bases agree with TRBD2. The CDR3 totals 13 residues. The V segment lost 4 bases and the J segment 10 bases; nucleotides outside the gene matches: 3. CDR1 is LGHDT, CDR2 YNNKEL, per germline (reference sequence). The CDR3 nucleotides read TGTGCCAGCAGCCCCCGGACTAGCGGGGAGCAGTTCTTC. Its translation: CASSPRTSGEQFF.

In this sample, this clone turned up once. The V call is TRBV24-1, the J call TRBJ2-7; TRBD1 matches 9 bases. The germline CDR1 and CDR2 sequences are KGHDR and SFDVKD. The ends lost 2 bases at V and 5 bases at J; junction bases unmatched: 6. CDR3 length equals 15 residues. The CDR3 spells CATSDWGTGKHEQYF. The CDR3 nucleotides are TGTGCCACCAGTGATTGGGGGACAGGGAAGCACGAGCAGTACTTC.

This clone was counted between two and nine times. Different DNA sequences within this sample yield the same CDR3. The chain uses TRBV6-4 and TRBJ1-1; possibly TRBD1 for D (6 bases). V lost 3 bases to trimming and J lost 2 bases, with 7 bases between them. The germline gives CDR1 MRHNA, CDR2 SNTAGT. CDR3 size: 13 residues. CDR3 region: CASSEQGNTEAFF. The CDR3, as DNA: TGTGCCAGCAGTGAACAGGGAAACACTGAAGCTTTCTTT.

The count of this clone is one. The genes are TRBV19 and TRBJ1-5; D might be TRBD1 (5 bases). The V gene's germline CDR1 is LNHDA and CDR2 SQIVND (reference sequence). Trimming pared 5 bases from V and 7 bases from J, leaving 12 bases between. This CDR3 spans 13 amino acids. Here the CDR3 DNA reads TGTGCCAGTAGTCCTACAGGCCCGCAGCCCCAGCATTTT. Protein: CASSPTGPQPQHF.

The gene calls are TRBV4-1 and TRBJ2-5, with D perhaps TRBD1 (6 bases). Germline-derived CDR1 and CDR2 are MGHRA and YSYEKL. This CDR3 is 19 amino acids long. Deletions cut 4 bases from V and 0 bases from J, with 24 bases between. The CDR3 reads CASSLQGPNPITYQETQYF. For the CDR3, the DNA is TGCGCCAGCAGCCTCCAGGGGCCCAATCCAATTACGTACCAAGAGACCCAGTACTTC.

The J gene is TRBJ2-6, the V gene TRBV30; D remains unclear. Between the trimmed V and J ends, which lost 1 base and 4 bases, there was a span of 8 bases. This CDR3 is 14 amino acids long. Germline CDR1 and CDR2: GTSNPN and SVGIG (reference sequence). As DNA, the CDR3 is TGTGCCTGGAGTGAGCCGGTGGGGGCCAACGTCCTGACTTTC. Its protein is CAWSEPVGANVLTF.

The rearrangement joins TRBV29-1 to TRBJ1-1, with 7 bases fitting TRBD1. CDR1 is SQVTM, CDR2 ANQGSEA, per germline. This CDR3 is built from 13 residues. V was pared by 4 bases and J by 3 bases, with 5 bases of the junction left unmatched. The CDR3 loop is CSVVRQGDTEAFF. CDR3 nucleotide sequence: TGCAGCGTTGTTAGGCAGGGGGACACTGAAGCTTTCTTT.

The chain links TRBV19 to TRBJ1-6; 8 bases map to TRBD1. J was trimmed by 10 bases and V by 5 bases; bases with no gene match: 10. Looked up from germline, CDR1 is LNHDA and CDR2 is SQIVND (reference sequence). The CDR3 extends over 15 amino acids. The CDR3 DNA sequence: TGTGCCAGTAGTCTGTCAGGGGGCGCGAGGTCACCCCTCCACTTT. It encodes CASSLSGGARSPLHF. Variable domain in full (rest from reference TRBV19 and TRBJ1-6): DGGITQSPKYLFRKEGQNVTLSCEQNLNHDAMYWYRQDPGQGLRLIYYSQIVNDFQKGDIAEGYSVSREKKESFPLTVTSAQKNPTAFYLCASSLSGGARSPLHFGNGTRLTVT.

The chain carries TRBV5-1 and TRBJ1-2; 9 nucleotides align to TRBD1. V shed 4 bases, J shed 6 bases, and the junction held 7 bases outside the gene matches. The CDR3 is 14 residues long. The germline gives CDR1 SGHRS, CDR2 YFSETQ. The DNA for the CDR3 is TGCGCCAGCAGCCCAGACAGGGGGAGGGATGGCTACACCTTC. Protein: CASSPDRGRDGYTF. The whole variable domain, remainder taken from reference TRBV5-1 and TRBJ1-2, is KAGVTQTPRYLIKTRGQQVTLSCSPISGHRSVSWYQQTPGQGLQFLFEYFSETQRNKGNFPGRFSGRQFSNSRSEMNVSTLELGDSALYLCASSPDRGRDGYTFGSGTRLTVV.

The rearrangement joins TRBV7-2 to TRBJ1-6; 8 positions match TRBD1. Germline V lookup: CDR1 SGHTA, CDR2 FQGNSA. The junction had 1 base not matched to a gene; V was cut back by 1 base and J by 5 bases. This CDR3 is built from 15 residues. The CDR3 protein is CASSLDRGDNSPLHF. CDR3 DNA: TGTGCCAGCAGCTTAGACAGGGGGGATAATTCACCCCTCCACTTT.

V is TRBV2 and J is TRBJ1-1; 7 bases match TRBD1. Per the germline V gene, CDR1 is SNHLY and CDR2 is FYNNEI. The length of the CDR3 is 15 residues. J gave up 1 base and V 6 bases, and 8 bases lay outside the gene matches. The CDR3 region has the DNA TGTGCCAGCAGCGGGACAGCCTTGTCGAACACTGAAGCTTTCTTT. Its translation is CASSGTALSNTEAFF.

The V gene is TRBV7-8, the J gene TRBJ2-1; 10 bases fit TRBD2. Unmatched junction bases numbered 6, after V lost 4 bases and J lost 9 bases. The CDR3 is made up of 14 amino acids. Germline lookup yields CDR1 SGHVS and CDR2 FQNEAQ. CDR3 DNA sequence: TGTGCCAGCAGCTGGACTAGCGGACCCTCTGAGCAGTTCTTC. Its translation is CASSWTSGPSEQFF. Full variable domain (remainder filled in from reference TRBV7-8 and TRBJ2-1): GAGVSQSPRYKVAKRGQDVALRCDPISGHVSLFWYQQALGQGPEFLTYFQNEAQLDKSGLPSDRFFAERPEGSVSTLKIQRTQQEDSAVYLCASSWTSGPSEQFFGPGTRLTVL.

The chain couples TRBV6-5 to TRBJ2-7; 7 bases line up with TRBD1. J gave up 6 bases and V 7 bases, and 15 bases lay outside the gene matches. The CDR3 is 15 residues long. Germline V gives CDR1 MNHEY, CDR2 SVGAGI. CDR3: CASNLDRVPSLEQYF. The CDR3 DNA reads as TGTGCCAGCAACCTAGACAGGGTACCTTCCCTCGAGCAGTACTTC.

The genes are TRBV19 and TRBJ1-5; TRBD1 aligns across 7 bases. The CDR3 length is 17 residues. Germline V gene lookup returns CDR1 LNHDA and CDR2 SQIVND (reference sequence). J was trimmed by 0 bases and V by 9 bases; bases with no gene match: 14. The CDR3 region has the DNA TGTGCCAGCAGGCCCCGAGGGACAGTATATAGCAATCAGCCCCAGCATTTT. This gives the protein CASRPRGTVYSNQPQHF. Drawing the rest from reference TRBV19 and TRBJ1-5, the complete variable domain is DGGITQSPKYLFRKEGQNVTLSCEQNLNHDAMYWYRQDPGQGLRLIYYSQIVNDFQKGDIAEGYSVSREKKESFPLTVTSAQKNPTAFYLCASRPRGTVYSNQPQHFGDGTRLSIL.

The chain recombines TRBV29-1 with TRBJ1-2, with D perhaps matching TRBD1 (5 bases). Germline V CDR1 and CDR2: SQVTM, ANQGSEA. V lost 7 bases and J lost 0, with 12 bases in between. This CDR3 has 13 residues. The CDR3 loop is CSDYRSSNYGYTF. In nucleotides, the CDR3 is TGCAGCGATTACAGGTCCTCTAACTATGGCTACACCTTC.

The gene calls are TRBV18 and TRBJ1-6; possible D gene TRBD1, 6 bases. The CDR3 consists of 13 residues. CDR1 KGHSH and CDR2 LQKENI come from the germline V gene. With 8 bases removed from V and 8 bases from J, the gap between germline ends came to 13 bases. The CDR3 here is CASKDSLDSPLHF. The DNA of the CDR3 is TGTGCCAGCAAGGACAGCCTCGATTCACCCCTCCACTTT.

This chain connects TRBV28 to TRBJ2-7; possibly TRBD1 for D (6 bases). Trimming took off 4 bases at V and 8 bases at J, with 15 bases between the two ends. CDR3 length: 13 residues. Germline values: CDR1 MDHEN, CDR2 SYDVKM. DNA of the CDR3: TGTGCCAGCAGTTCCATCCGGGACAATAAGCAGTACTTC. The encoded protein is CASSSIRDNKQYF.

The chain carries TRBV5-6 and TRBJ2-1; TRBD2 aligns across 7 bases. Germline V gene lookup returns CDR1 SGHDT and CDR2 YYEEEE. The CDR3 runs to 15 residues. The trim removed 0 bases at V and 7 bases at J, leaving 7 bases unmatched. CDR3 nucleotides: TGTGCCAGCAGCTTGGGGCTAGCGGTATTTAATGAGCAGTTCTTC. Translating it yields CASSLGLAVFNEQFF.

The chain combines TRBV2 with TRBJ1-2; 10 bases agree with TRBD1. Trimming took 3 bases from V and 0 from J; bases not matched to a gene: 7. From germline, CDR1 is SNHLY and CDR2 FYNNEI. The CDR3 is made up of 17 amino acids. This CDR3 reads CASSDGTGDDSNYGYTF. In nucleotides, the CDR3 is TGTGCCAGCAGTGACGGGACAGGGGACGATTCTAACTATGGCTACACCTTC.

The CDR3 protein is CASGGPYGWVQYF. The CDR3 DNA is TGTGCCAGCGGAGGGCCGTACGGATGGGTTCAGTACTTC. The chain links TRBV12-3 or TRBV12-4 to TRBJ2-4; TRBD2 might be the D (6 bases). The CDR3 length is 13 residues. V was trimmed by 8 bases and J by 11 bases, leaving 19 bases between them.

Notes on this clone: One end of the junction does not line up with germline, which may come from a read error. This chain connects TRBV25-1 to TRBJ2-1; 10 bases line up with TRBD2. This CDR3 has 12 amino acids. The germline gives CDR1 MGHDK, CDR2 SYGVNS. CDR3 in DNA: TGTGCCAGCAGTGAAGTAGCGGGAGGTTTAATCTTC. This sequence encodes CASSEVAGGLIF.

The V gene is TRBV2, the J gene TRBJ2-1, with a possible D match to TRBD2 (6 bases). V lost 6 bases, J lost 3 bases, and 12 bases lay in between. CDR3 length: 14 amino acids. CDR1 SNHLY and CDR2 FYNNEI come from the germline V gene. The CDR3 loop is CASSGGAFYNEQFF. The DNA of the CDR3 is TGTGCCAGCAGCGGCGGGGCCTTCTACAATGAGCAGTTCTTC.

The rearrangement joins TRBV5-1 to TRBJ2-1, with TRBD2 identical over 7 bases. After removal of 2 bases from V and 6 bases from J, the junction contained 14 bases not matched to a gene. The germline CDR1 and CDR2 sequences are SGHRS and YFSETQ. The CDR3 is made up of 17 amino acids. CDR3: CASSLLAGESLTNEQFF. CDR3 coding DNA: TGCGCCAGCAGCTTACTCGCGGGAGAAAGTTTAACCAATGAGCAGTTCTTC. Full variable domain (remainder filled in from reference TRBV5-1 and TRBJ2-1): KAGVTQTPRYLIKTRGQQVTLSCSPISGHRSVSWYQQTPGQGLQFLFEYFSETQRNKGNFPGRFSGRQFSNSRSEMNVSTLELGDSALYLCASSLLAGESLTNEQFFGPGTRLTVL.

The CDR3 is CASSTGVWGGYTF. DNA for the CDR3: TGTGCCAGCAGTACCGGGGTGTGGGGTGGCTACACCTTC. This chain joins TRBV6-5 and TRBJ1-2, with D hard to call. V lost 5 bases to trimming and J lost 7 bases, with 14 bases between them. Germline CDR1 reads MNHEY; CDR2 reads SVGAGI. The CDR3 has 13 amino acids.

CDR3 amino acids: CASSVLPSGYGYTF. DNA for the CDR3: TGTGCCAGCAGCGTGTTGCCCTCGGGCTATGGCTACACCTTC. The V call is TRBV9, the J call TRBJ1-2; no reliable D call. The CDR3 is 14 amino acids. Trimming removed 2 bases from V and 4 bases from J, with 12 bases in between. Germline V gene data show CDR1 as SGDLS and CDR2 as YYNGEE. Filled out from reference TRBV9 and TRBJ1-2, the complete variable domain reads DSGVTQTPKHLITATGQRVTLRCSPRSGDLSVYWYQQSLDQGLQFLIQYYNGEERAKGNILERFSAQQFPDLHSELNLSSLELGDSALYFCASSVLPSGYGYTFGSGTRLTVV.

The V call is TRBV5-1, the J call TRBJ2-4, with TRBD2 matching 10 bases. Per germline, CDR1 SGHRS and CDR2 YFSETQ. The J segment lost 3 bases and the V segment lost 2 bases, leaving 8 bases of the junction unmatched. CDR3 length equals 17 residues. This chain's CDR3 is CASSFSSGRADKNIQYF. CDR3 in DNA: TGCGCCAGCAGCTTTTCGAGCGGGAGGGCGGACAAAAACATTCAGTACTTC.

The V gene is TRBV28, the J gene TRBJ2-5, with 7 nucleotides matching TRBD2. CDR1 MDHEN and CDR2 SYDVKM come from the germline V gene. V gave up 6 bases and J gave up 13 bases; unmatched junction bases: 14. The CDR3 extends over 13 amino acids. The CDR3 bases are TGTGCCAGCAGCCCCCGGTTGCGGGGAGGGGCGTACTTC. Translation gives CASSPRLRGGAYF.

CDR3 sequence reads: CASSYLHQETQYF. In DNA, the CDR3 is TGTGCCAGCAGTTACCTCCACCAAGAGACCCAGTACTTC. This chain links TRBV6-5 with TRBJ2-5; D gene unclear. Germline loops: CDR1 MNHEY, CDR2 SVGAGI. CDR3 length equals 13 residues. Trimming took off 2 bases at V and 0 bases at J, with 4 bases between the two ends.

The rearrangement links TRBV27 to TRBJ2-7, with 9 bases aligning to TRBD1. Germline-derived CDR1 and CDR2 are MNHEY and SMNVEV (reference sequence). With V trimmed by 5 bases and J by 5 bases, 7 bases remained unmatched. The CDR3 runs 14 residues. The chain's CDR3 is CASSPRTGVHEQYF. In nucleotides, the CDR3 is TGTGCCAGCAGTCCCCGGACAGGGGTCCACGAGCAGTACTTC.